This entry features one T cell receptor beta chain sequence. Germline CDR1 SGHDT, CDR2 YYEEEE. The CDR3 totals 14 residues. Trimming took 4 bases from V and 4 from J; bases not matched to a gene: 6. Using immunoSEQ multiplex PCR, the repertoire was profiled, and TCRdb retains in-frame clones only, with some absent. The repertoire has 250,000 to 300,000 clones, 82% of them found once; the top ten carry about 3.4%. The sample is drawn from a study of blood T cell repertoires in COVID-19. About the research overall: Acute and convalescent COVID-19 specimens originated in the United States, Italy and Spain. In each case, the material was cDNA or gDNA derived from T cells, B-cell-depleted T cells, or PBMCs.

The sample comprised peripheral blood. The genes are TRBV5-6 and TRBJ1-2; 8 positions agree with TRBD1. The receptor was isolated from a woman aged 18-30 years with acute or convalescent COVID-19. The CDR3 sequence is CASSGTGGPYGYTF. CDR3 DNA sequence: TGTGCCAGCAGCGGTACAGGGGGTCCCTATGGCTACACCTTC.